What follows are 23 T cell receptor beta chains derived from one specimen sequenced in a study of cytomegalovirus exposure and HLA in healthy donors. Vbeta (60) and Jbeta (13) primers were used in the PCR. Some clones are missing from TCRdb's copy, which holds only in-frame ones; the method was immunoSEQ multiplex PCR. The sample lists about 150,000 clones, 76% seen once, with approximately 1.8% in the top ten. The source material was PBMCs. These receptors were taken from a female donor in good health and CMV-seropositive.

The J gene is TRBJ2-7, the V gene TRBV6-1; 9 nucleotides line up with TRBD1. The CDR3 loop spans 15 amino acids. The germline gives CDR1 MNHNS, CDR2 SASEGT. V shed 3 bases, J shed 2 bases, and the junction held 5 bases outside the gene matches. In nucleotides, the CDR3 is TGTGCCAGCAGTGATGGGACAGGGCCTACCTACGAGCAGTACTTC. As protein: CASSDGTGPTYEQYF.

The V gene is TRBV10-2, the J gene TRBJ1-4; D uncertain. CDR1 and CDR2 from the germline V gene are WSHSY and SAAADI. Trimming removed 3 bases at V and 7 bases at J, with 18 bases between. The CDR3 has 16 residues. CDR3 in amino acids: CASSDGLGRETEKLFF. The DNA for the CDR3 is TGCGCCAGCAGTGACGGTTTGGGGAGGGAAACTGAAAAACTGTTTTTT.

The chain joins TRBV25-1 to TRBJ2-1; 14 bases line up with TRBD2. The ends lost 1 base at V and 8 bases at J; junction bases unmatched: 7. CDR3 length: 17 residues. Per germline, CDR1 MGHDK and CDR2 SYGVNS. The DNA for the CDR3 is TGTGCCAGCAGTGAATCGGGACTAGCGGGAGTTTTGGATGAGCAGTTCTTC. Translating it yields CASSESGLAGVLDEQFF.

CDR3: CASKRVADCREQYF. The CDR3 DNA sequence: TGCGCCAGCAAGAGGGTAGCGGACTGCCGCGAGCAGTACTTC. The chain recombines TRBV23-1 with TRBJ2-7; tentative D call: TRBD2 (6 bases). TRBV23-1 is labeled an ORF, and its function is uncertain. This CDR3 has 14 amino acids. Between the trimmed V and J ends, which lost 7 bases and 6 bases, there was a span of 19 bases.

The chain couples TRBV9 to TRBJ2-2, with D possibly being TRBD1 (5 bases). CDR3 length: 18 amino acids. CDR1 is SGDLS and CDR2 is YYNGEE in the germline V gene. Trimming cost V 0 bases and J 1 base, with 16 bases left between them. The CDR3 DNA follows: TGTGCCAGCAGCGTAGCTCTTGGTCCTAGGGGGAACACCGGGGAGCTGTTTTTT. Its protein product is CASSVALGPRGNTGELFF.

The rearrangement joins TRBV6-1 to TRBJ2-7, with 8 bases fitting TRBD2. The J segment lost 0 bases and the V segment lost 8 bases, leaving 6 bases of the junction unmatched. The CDR3 extends over 14 amino acids. Germline assignment: CDR1 MNHNS and CDR2 SASEGT. In nucleotides, the CDR3 is TGTGCCAGCGACCTTCTAGCGGGCTCCTACGAGCAGTACTTC. Its protein is CASDLLAGSYEQYF.

CDR3 nucleotides: TGTGCCAGCAGCCAGGGGTGGGAGGGCCCTTGGAATGAGCAGTTCTTC. Translation gives CASSQGWEGPWNEQFF. This chain links TRBV7-9 with TRBJ2-1, with D possibly being TRBD2 (7 bases). V lost 5 bases and J 7 bases, leaving 21 bases between the germline ends. The CDR3 is made up of 16 amino acids. Germline CDR1 and CDR2: SEHNR and FQNEAQ (reference sequence). Together with reference TRBV7-9 and TRBJ2-1, the CDR3 gives the full variable domain: DTGVSQNPRHKITKRGQNVTFRCDPISEHNRLYWYRQTLGQGPEFLTYFQNEAQLEKSRLLSDRFSAERPKGSFSTLEIQRTEQGDSAMYLCASSQGWEGPWNEQFFGPGTRLTVL.

This rearrangement joins TRBV28 to TRBJ1-3; D is ambiguous. The CDR3 is 14 residues long. V gave up 4 bases and J gave up 2 bases, with 9 bases separating them. CDR1 is MDHEN, CDR2 SYDVKM, per germline. In nucleotides, the CDR3 is TGTGCCAGCAGTTCGTTACTGGCTGGAAACACCATATATTTT. The encoded protein is CASSSLLAGNTIYF. Drawing the rest from reference TRBV28 and TRBJ1-3, the complete variable domain is DVKVTQSSRYLVKRTGEKVFLECVQDMDHENMFWYRQDPGLGLRLIYFSYDVKMKEKGDIPEGYSVSREKKERFSLILESASTNQTSMYLCASSSLLAGNTIYFGEGSWLTVV.

J is TRBJ2-5 and V is TRBV10-1, with 8 bases lining up with TRBD2. With the DNA end fitting TRBJ2-7 better, the J assignment may be wrong. Germline loops: CDR1 WNHNN, CDR2 SYGVQD (reference sequence). This CDR3 contains 15 residues. CDR3 DNA sequence: TGCGCCAGCAACTATACTAGCGGCCAAACCTACGAGCAGTACTTC. Its translation: CASNYTSGQTYEQYF.

The chain couples TRBV30 to TRBJ2-7; possible D gene TRBD1, 6 bases. Trimming removed 3 bases at V and 6 bases at J, with 15 bases between. Germline CDR1 GTSNPN, CDR2 SVGIG (reference sequence). The CDR3 contains 13 residues. The DNA for the CDR3 is TGTGCCTGGAGCAATACTAGGGGGTCCGAGCAGTACTTC. This codes for CAWSNTRGSEQYF. The full variable domain, with the rest looked up from reference TRBV30 and TRBJ2-7, is SQTIHQWPATLVQPVGSPLSLECTVEGTSNPNLYWYRQAAGRGLQLLFYSVGIGQISSEVPQNLSASRPQDRQFILSSKKLLLSDSGFYLCAWSNTRGSEQYFGPGTRLTVT.

The genes are TRBV5-1 and TRBJ2-2; 8 bases are a match to TRBD2. Per germline, CDR1 SGHRS and CDR2 YFSETQ. V lost 2 bases, J lost 1 base, and 10 bases stayed unmatched. The CDR3 extends over 18 amino acids. Written as DNA, the CDR3 is TGCGCCAGCAGCTTTATAGCGGGGACAATTCTGAACACCGGGGAGCTGTTTTTT. Translating gives CASSFIAGTILNTGELFF.

This clone was seen only a few times. The CDR3 here is CASSLQGTNEKLFF. The CDR3 DNA reads as TGTGCCAGCAGCTTACAGGGGACTAATGAAAAACTGTTTTTT. This chain uses TRBV7-9 with TRBJ1-4; D is possibly TRBD1 (6 bases). V was cut by 2 bases and J by 2 bases, with 6 bases left in between. This CDR3 contains 14 residues. Germline values: CDR1 SEHNR, CDR2 FQNEAQ (reference sequence).

This clone occurred a few times. This chain uses TRBV28 with TRBJ1-4, with no clear D. V was trimmed by 5 bases and J by 0 bases, leaving 10 bases between them. This CDR3 has 15 amino acids. Germline CDR1 MDHEN, CDR2 SYDVKM. The DNA for the CDR3 is TGTGCCAGCAGTCCTGACTTTGCAACTAATGAAAAACTGTTTTTT. Translated, it gives CASSPDFATNEKLFF.

The gene calls are TRBV19 and TRBJ1-5; 7 bases match TRBD1. Per germline, CDR1 LNHDA and CDR2 SQIVND (reference sequence). The length of the CDR3 is 17 residues. V lost 4 bases to trimming and J lost 3 bases; unmatched junction nucleotides: 12. The CDR3 here is CASSKPGQFVVNQPQHF. The CDR3 DNA follows: TGTGCCAGTAGTAAACCGGGACAGTTCGTTGTCAATCAGCCCCAGCATTTT.

The CDR3 loop reads CASSLASAGYEQYF. Here the CDR3 DNA reads TGCGCCAGCAGCTTGGCGTCAGCGGGATACGAGCAGTACTTC. This sequence joins TRBV5-1 and TRBJ2-7; 7 bases line up with TRBD2. Unmatched junction bases numbered 4, after V lost 0 bases and J lost 4 bases. The CDR3 has 14 residues. Per germline, CDR1 SGHRS and CDR2 YFSETQ.

The chain uses TRBV2 and TRBJ2-7, with 10 bases lining up with TRBD2. This CDR3 has 13 residues. V lost 6 bases, J lost 3 bases, and 2 bases stayed unmatched. The germline CDR1 and CDR2 sequences are SNHLY and FYNNEI. DNA of the CDR3: TGTGCCAGCAGGGGACTAGCGTACTACGAGCAGTACTTC. It codes for CASRGLAYYEQYF. Supplemented by reference TRBV2 and TRBJ2-7, the full variable domain reads EPEVTQTPSHQVTQMGQEVILRCVPISNHLYFYWYRQILGQKVEFLVSFYNNEISEKSEIFDDQFSVERPDGSNFTLKIRSTKLEDSAMYFCASRGLAYYEQYFGPGTRLTVT.

The V call is TRBV7-9, the J call TRBJ2-5; 10 bases match TRBD2. The DNA matches TRBJ2-7 better at its end, which makes the J call doubtful. The CDR3 spans 17 residues. Germline-derived CDR1 and CDR2 are SEHNR and FQNEAQ (reference sequence). The DNA for the CDR3 is TGTGCCAGCAGCTTAACAGTCGCTAGCGGGAGTGGCTACGAGCAGTACTTC. Amino acids: CASSLTVASGSGYEQYF.

This chain links TRBV2 with TRBJ2-2; no clear D. Between the trimmed V and J ends, which lost 2 bases and 3 bases, there was a span of 13 bases. The CDR3 is 16 amino acids. Germline V gene data show CDR1 as SNHLY and CDR2 as FYNNEI. For the CDR3, the DNA is TGTGCCAGCAGTGAACGGCAGGTTTTTTACACCGGGGAGCTGTTTTTT. It codes for CASSERQVFYTGELFF.

The rearrangement links TRBV9 to TRBJ2-3; the D gene is possibly TRBD2 (5 bases). Looked up from germline, CDR1 is SGDLS and CDR2 is YYNGEE. The CDR3 runs to 16 residues. V was pared by 1 base and J by 1 base, with 13 bases between. The CDR3 region is CASSVFSGLCTDTQYF. The CDR3 region has the DNA TGTGCCAGCAGCGTATTCAGCGGACTGTGCACAGATACGCAGTATTTT.

This sequence joins TRBV7-3 and TRBJ1-2; TRBD1 might be the D (5 bases). Germline CDR1 is SGHTA and CDR2 is FQGTGA. The CDR3 runs to 15 residues. The germline V and J ends were trimmed by 5 bases and 4 bases, with 17 bases remaining between them. CDR3: CASSPSGGVGYGYTF. The CDR3 bases are TGTGCCAGCAGCCCCTCGGGGGGGGTTGGCTATGGCTACACCTTC.

The chain employs TRBV6-1 and TRBJ1-3; D remains unclear. This CDR3 spans 11 amino acids. The V and J ends lost 8 bases and 6 bases respectively, with 8 bases between them. The germline gives CDR1 MNHNS, CDR2 SASEGT. The CDR3 DNA follows: TGTGCCAGCCGGAGAGAAAACACCATATATTTT. The encoded protein is CASRRENTIYF.

V and J are TRBV9 and TRBJ2-7; 8 nucleotides line up with TRBD1. The CDR3 sequence is 14 residues long. The V and J ends lost 0 bases and 4 bases, in that order; junction bases with no gene match: 3. Germline CDR1 is SGDLS and CDR2 is YYNGEE. The chain's CDR3 is CASSVAGQGYEQYF. CDR3 DNA: TGTGCCAGCAGCGTAGCCGGACAGGGTTACGAGCAGTACTTC.

The V and J genes are TRBV5-1 and TRBJ2-2; D unclear. This CDR3 has 14 amino acids. Germline V gives CDR1 SGHRS, CDR2 YFSETQ. V lost 2 bases and J 2 bases, leaving 7 bases between the germline ends. CDR3 region: CASSFTENTGELFF. The CDR3 coding sequence is TGCGCCAGCAGCTTTACAGAAAACACCGGGGAGCTGTTTTTT.